This T cell receptor beta chain originates from a study of cytomegalovirus exposure and HLA in healthy donors. Study-level points and caveats: In vitro experiments confirmed that a few CMV-associated chains were specific for CMV antigens.

The PCR had 60 Vbeta and 13 Jbeta primers. Assay: immunoSEQ multiplex PCR; the TCRdb copy retains only in-frame clones and omits some. The sample consists of about 94,000 clones, around 77% of them appearing once. V lost 6 bases and J lost 4, with 7 bases in between. The CDR3 loop spans 11 amino acids. Germline assignment: CDR1 DFQATT and CDR2 SNEGSKA (reference sequence). This clone was observed once. Its target is not known. The sequenced sample was PBMCs. The rearrangement joins TRBV20-1 to TRBJ1-5; D unresolved. This TCR derives from a young man in good health and CMV-seronegative. The CDR3: CSARGNQPQHF. DNA for the CDR3: TGCAGTGCCCGAGGAAATCAGCCCCAGCATTTT.